This entry lists 21 T cell receptor beta chains sequenced from one sample in a study of blood T cells in healthy people across ages. A second PCR, run for about 7 to 11 cycles, used a sample-barcoded 5' primer plus a J-beta primer mix. TCRdb redid the calling of the 5' RACE reads with MiXCR, one entry per CDR3 protein. The sample holds hundreds of thousands of distinct CDR3 sequences; 52% are singletons and the top ten take roughly 14%. Material for sequencing was blood. All receptors come from a woman older than 75 in good health.

This clonotype came up many times. The rearrangement links TRBV12-5 to TRBJ2-3; maybe TRBD2 (5 bases). This CDR3 has 13 amino acids. CDR1 and CDR2 from the germline V gene are LGHNT and FRNRAP. Trimming shortened V by 6 bases and J by 0 bases, and 7 bases separated the two germline ends. This chain's CDR3 is CASGGLSTDTQYF. The DNA for the CDR3 is TGTGCTAGTGGAGGACTCAGCACAGATACGCAGTATTTT. Together with reference TRBV12-5 and TRBJ2-3, the CDR3 gives the full variable domain: DARVTQTPRHKVTEMGQEVTMRCQPILGHNTVFWYRQTMMQGLELLAYFRNRAPLDDSGMPKDRFSAEMPDATLATLKIQPSEPRDSAVYFCASGGLSTDTQYFGPGTRLTVL.

This clonotype was seen more than once but under ten times. The gene calls are TRBV28 and TRBJ2-2, with TRBD1 matching over 10 bases. From germline, CDR1 is MDHEN and CDR2 SYDVKM. Germline trimming cut 9 bases from V and 0 bases from J; bases unmatched to any gene: 7. This CDR3 spans 16 amino acids. In nucleotides, the CDR3 is TGTGCCAGGGGACAGGGGCCGGTAGCGAACACCGGGGAGCTGTTTTTT. Its translation is CARGQGPVANTGELFF.

This clonotype occurred once. CDR3 sequence reads: CASRPPDRPSYEQYF. The CDR3 bases are TGCGCCAGCAGGCCCCCGGACAGGCCATCCTACGAGCAGTACTTC. The V call is TRBV5-1, the J call TRBJ2-7, with 7 nucleotides matching TRBD1. The germline CDR1 and CDR2 sequences are SGHRS and YFSETQ. The trim removed 5 bases at V and 1 base at J, leaving 9 bases unmatched. The CDR3 has 15 amino acids.

This chain uses TRBV20-1 with TRBJ2-2; 8 bases line up with TRBD2. Germline V CDR1 and CDR2: DFQATT, SNEGSKA (reference sequence). CDR3 length: 12 amino acids. V shed 6 bases, J shed 7 bases, and the junction held 4 bases outside the gene matches. The CDR3, as DNA: TGCAGTGCCGCCACTAGCGGCGGGGAGCTGTTTTTT. As protein: CSAATSGGELFF.

Turning to this clonotype: A much larger clone is a single base away; this may be a read error. The chain employs TRBV3-1 and TRBJ2-5, with 15 bases matching TRBD2. This CDR3 contains 15 residues. Germline CDR1 LGHDT, CDR2 YNNKEL (reference sequence). The V and J ends lost 4 bases and 11 bases, in that order; junction bases with no gene match: 8. This CDR3 reads CASSRGTSGGNEQYF. The CDR3 DNA is TGTGCCAGCAGCCGCGGGACTAGCGGGGGGAATGAGCAGTACTTC.

This clonotype was seen repeatedly, ten times or more. The chain employs TRBV7-3 and TRBJ2-7; TRBD1 is a possible D gene (5 bases). Germline CDR1 reads SGHTA; CDR2 reads FQGTGA. The CDR3 contains 12 residues. V lost 4 bases, J lost 5 bases, and 9 bases lay in between. The CDR3: CASSSRGNEQYF. The CDR3 bases are TGTGCCAGCAGCTCAAGGGGAAACGAGCAGTACTTC.

This sequence joins TRBV4-1 and TRBJ2-7; tentatively, D is TRBD2 (5 bases). CDR3 length equals 15 residues. V lost 0 bases, J lost 7 bases, and 16 bases lay in between. Germline CDR1 and CDR2: MGHRA and YSYEKL. CDR3 bases: TGCGCCAGCAGCCAAGATGTGGGGAGTTTTCGGGAGCAGTACTTC. Translated: CASSQDVGSFREQYF.

A remark on this clonotype: A read error is possible here, since a much larger clone lies one base away. V and J are TRBV5-1 and TRBJ2-7; tentative D call: TRBD2 (6 bases). The CDR3 is 16 residues long. With 2 bases removed from V and 7 bases from J, the gap between germline ends came to 22 bases. Germline V gene data show CDR1 as SGHRS and CDR2 as YFSETQ. CDR3 nucleotides: TGCGCCAGCAGCTTAGGCGGGGCTAACGTCTACAATGAGCAGTACTTC. It codes for CASSLGGANVYNEQYF.

Note on this clonotype: This may be a read error, as it is one base from a much larger clone. V and J are TRBV7-9 and TRBJ2-5, with a possible D match to TRBD1 (6 bases). This CDR3 comprises 14 residues. Looked up from germline, CDR1 is SEHNR and CDR2 is FQNEAQ (reference sequence). The CDR3 sequence is CACSLATGQETQYF. The DNA of the CDR3 is TGTGCCTGCAGCTTGGCTACAGGGCAAGAGACCCAGTACTTC.

This clonotype was recorded at least ten times. The gene calls are TRBV12-3 or TRBV12-4 and TRBJ2-3, with a tentative D call TRBD2 (5 bases). V lost 6 bases and J lost 4, with 17 bases in between. CDR3 length: 15 residues. The CDR3 coding sequence is TGTGCCAGCAGACCCTGGACCGGGCGGGCAGATACGCAGTATTTT. As protein: CASRPWTGRADTQYF.

The chain employs TRBV12-3 or TRBV12-4 and TRBJ2-6, with 9 positions matching TRBD1. The CDR3 spans 16 residues. V lost 7 bases, J lost 2 bases, and 6 bases stayed unmatched. CDR3 protein: CASTPGQGTGANVLTF. CDR3 nucleotides: TGTGCCAGCACTCCGGGACAGGGAACTGGGGCCAACGTCCTGACTTTC.

This clonotype came up a few times. The junction and the germline gene differ at one end; a read error may be behind it. This chain uses TRBV9 with TRBJ1-1, with D unresolved. Germline CDR1 SGDLS, CDR2 YYNGEE. The CDR3 is made up of 15 amino acids. In DNA, the CDR3 is TGTGCCAGCAGCGTAGGGGAGGGCCTAAGGGTTGAACCTTTCTTT. This translates into CASSVGEGLRVEPFF.

This rearrangement joins TRBV7-2 to TRBJ2-5, with D perhaps matching TRBD1 (6 bases). The V gene's germline CDR1 is SGHTA and CDR2 FQGNSA. V was clipped by 2 bases and J by 5 bases, with 18 bases between them. The CDR3 totals 16 residues. CDR3 amino acids: CASSLWVGVTGETQYF. CDR3 DNA sequence: TGTGCCAGCAGCTTATGGGTGGGAGTAACAGGGGAGACCCAGTACTTC.

This clonotype was found a few times. This chain uses TRBV6-8 with TRBJ1-5, with no clear D. This CDR3 region has 15 residues. CDR1 MNHGY and CDR2 SAAAGT come from the germline V gene. V was shortened by 8 bases and J by 3 bases, with 17 bases between the two germline ends. CDR3 region: CASSNRAADNQPQHF. CDR3 sequence (DNA): TGTGCCAGCTCAAATCGGGCAGCCGACAATCAGCCCCAGCATTTT.

This chain joins TRBV5-1 and TRBJ2-5; 10 bases are shared with TRBD2. The V gene's germline CDR1 is SGHRS and CDR2 YFSETQ. CDR3 length: 15 residues. V was clipped by 5 bases and J by 1 base; unmatched bases: 5. The CDR3, as DNA: TGCGCCAGCAGAAGGATAGCGGGGGGCCAAGAGACCCAGTACTTC. It encodes CASRRIAGGQETQYF. Combining the CDR3 with reference TRBV5-1 and TRBJ2-5 gives the whole variable domain KAGVTQTPRYLIKTRGQQVTLSCSPISGHRSVSWYQQTPGQGLQFLFEYFSETQRNKGNFPGRFSGRQFSNSRSEMNVSTLELGDSALYLCASRRIAGGQETQYFGPGTRLLVL.

The chain uses TRBV7-9 and TRBJ2-1, with D possibly TRBD2 on 7 matching bases. The CDR3 has 16 residues. The germline CDR1 and CDR2 sequences are SEHNR and FQNEAQ (reference sequence). V dropped 5 bases and J dropped 2 bases, with 16 bases sitting between them. CDR3 region: CASSPTGGQPYNEQFF. The CDR3 DNA sequence: TGTGCCAGCAGCCCTACGGGGGGACAACCCTACAATGAGCAGTTCTTC.

The chain employs TRBV6-5 and TRBJ2-5; a weak D match, TRBD2 (7 bases). Trimming removed 0 bases from V and 5 bases from J, with 25 bases in between. CDR3 length equals 19 residues. Germline lookup yields CDR1 MNHEY and CDR2 SVGAGI. The CDR3 DNA follows: TGTGCCAGCAGTTACTCGAAGGGGGTCCTACGGGGGGCCGGTGAGACCCAGTACTTC. Translated: CASSYSKGVLRGAGETQYF.

CDR3: CASKSGGMVGEQYF. The CDR3 DNA reads TGTGCCAGCAAATCAGGGGGGATGGTGGGTGAGCAGTACTTC. This rearrangement joins TRBV6-5 to TRBJ2-5; a weak D match, TRBD1 (7 bases). The CDR3 length is 14 residues. Trimming took 7 bases from V and 11 from J, leaving 23 bases between them. In germline, CDR1 is MNHEY, CDR2 SVGAGI.

V and J are TRBV20-1 and TRBJ1-3, with D perhaps TRBD1 (6 bases). The CDR3 is made up of 14 amino acids. Germline-derived CDR1 and CDR2 are DFQATT and SNEGSKA (reference sequence). The V gene lost 6 bases and the J gene lost 0 bases, with 12 bases spanning the gap. CDR3 nucleotide sequence: TGCAGTGCGGGGGGCCTAACCTCTGGAAACACCATATATTTT. Translating it yields CSAGGLTSGNTIYF.

Only a few counts were recorded for this clonotype. With a much larger clone just one base away, this may be a read error. CDR3 DNA: TGCAGTGCTAGGCACCCTGTCAATGAGCAGTACTTC. Its protein product is CSARHPVNEQYF. The genes are TRBV20-1 and TRBJ2-1; D is ambiguous. The J call may be incorrect, as the DNA end agrees better with TRBJ2-7. CDR1 and CDR2 (germline): DFQATT, SNEGSKA (reference sequence). This CDR3 comprises 12 residues.

There are many counts of this clonotype. The chain couples TRBV12-3 or TRBV12-4 to TRBJ1-4; D gene ambiguous. Trimming took off 3 bases at V and 6 bases at J, with 8 bases between the two ends. This CDR3 has 13 residues. CDR3 sequence (DNA): TGTGCCAGCAGTTTCGGGTTGTATGAAAAACTGTTTTTT. Encoded protein: CASSFGLYEKLFF.